Below are 30 T cell receptor beta chains sequenced from a single sample in a study of breast tumors, draining lymph nodes, adjacent tissues. Axillary draining lymph nodes of breast cancer patients supplied the node samples. TCRdb re-called the multiplex PCR reads with MiXCR, one entry per CDR3 protein. The sample lists some 83,000 distinct CDR3 sequences, 15% to 20% occurring once. The specimen sequenced was axillary lymph node tissue. The receptors were sampled from a female donor with breast cancer. Some clones in this sample may be carry-over from other donors' samples.

In its sample, this clonotype was seen many times. CDR3 loop: CASSFGGGYEQYF. The CDR3 bases are TGTGCCAGCAGCTTTGGCGGGGGGTACGAGCAGTACTTC. This chain links TRBV11-2 with TRBJ2-7; 8 positions match TRBD2. Germline V gene sequence: CDR1 SGHAT, CDR2 FQNNGV. The V gene end was trimmed by 3 bases and the J gene end by 4 bases; junction bases not matched to a gene: 2. CDR3 size: 13 residues.

This clonotype came up once. A much larger clone differs from this one at a single base, so this may be a read error. The chain joins TRBV4-3 to TRBJ2-3; D is uncertain. The CDR3 is 14 amino acids. The V gene lost 0 bases and the J gene lost 10 bases, with 14 bases spanning the gap. Germline lookup yields CDR1 LGHNA and CDR2 YSLEER. The CDR3 coding sequence is TGCGCCAGCAGCCAAGATAAATCGTGGGATGCGCAGTATTTT. Translated: CASSQDKSWDAQYF.

This clonotype came up many times. The chain links TRBV6-5 to TRBJ2-2, with TRBD2 identical over 11 bases. Germline trimming cut 4 bases from V and 0 bases from J; bases unmatched to any gene: 4. CDR1 and CDR2 (germline): MNHEY, SVGAGI. This CDR3 spans 17 amino acids. In DNA, the CDR3 is TGTGCCAGCAGTTTAAGACTAGCGGGGACGAACACCGGGGAGCTGTTTTTT. Protein sequence: CASSLRLAGTNTGELFF.

This clonotype came up many times. The V gene is TRBV20-1, the J gene TRBJ2-3; 7 bases map to TRBD2. Trimming removed 3 bases from V and 5 bases from J; junction bases left unmatched: 8. Per the germline V gene, CDR1 is DFQATT and CDR2 is SNEGSKA (reference sequence). The CDR3 has 14 residues. In nucleotides, the CDR3 is TGCAGTGCTAGCGGGGGGAGGGCGATAGATACGCAGTATTTT. Amino acids: CSASGGRAIDTQYF.

In the case of this clonotype: A much larger clone differs from this one at a single base, so this may be a read error. The chain recombines TRBV4-3 with TRBJ2-1; the D call may be TRBD1 or TRBD2 (5 bases each). There are 13 residues in the CDR3. In germline, CDR1 is LGHNA, CDR2 YSLEER. This chain's CDR3 is CASSQDRGAEQSF. The CDR3 DNA is TGCGCCAGCAGCCAAGATCGGGGCGCTGAGCAGTCCTTC.

V is TRBV27 and J is TRBJ2-7; 8 nucleotides align to TRBD2. The CDR3 runs to 15 residues. Germline CDR1 and CDR2: MNHEY and SMNVEV (reference sequence). J lost 6 bases, V lost 5 bases, and 12 bases had no gene match. CDR3 sequence: CASSQASGSLGEQYF. Here the CDR3 DNA reads TGTGCCAGCAGTCAAGCTAGCGGGTCCTTAGGCGAGCAGTACTTC.

This clonotype was counted ten times or more. This chain uses TRBV6-1 with TRBJ2-3; weak D call: TRBD1 (6 bases). CDR1 MNHNS and CDR2 SASEGT come from the germline V gene. The CDR3 length is 18 residues. Trimming removed 6 bases from V and 6 bases from J, with 28 bases in between. Here the CDR3 reads CASSATGDPTRRMDTQYF. Here the CDR3 DNA reads TGTGCCAGCAGCGCGACAGGTGATCCCACACGTCGGATGGATACGCAGTATTTT.

This clonotype was seen at least ten times. V gene TRBV5-1 combines with J gene TRBJ1-4, with 7 bases aligning to TRBD1. Trimming took 0 bases from V and 3 from J; bases not matched to a gene: 2. The CDR3 is 15 residues long. Per germline, CDR1 SGHRS and CDR2 YFSETQ. CDR3 bases: TGCGCCAGCAGCTTGGAAGGGACAGCTAATGAAAAACTGTTTTTT. The encoded protein is CASSLEGTANEKLFF.

This clonotype was counted at least ten times. The gene calls are TRBV6-5 and TRBJ2-3; D is ambiguous. Trimming removed 6 bases from V and 1 base from J, with 14 bases in between. The CDR3 sequence is 15 residues long. Germline V gives CDR1 MNHEY, CDR2 SVGAGI. The CDR3 sequence: CASSRYSGGTDTQYF. The CDR3 DNA follows: TGTGCCAGCAGCCGTTACAGTGGGGGCACAGATACGCAGTATTTT.

The chain combines TRBV19 with TRBJ2-1; 13 bases are a match to TRBD2. Germline V CDR1 and CDR2: LNHDA, SQIVND (reference sequence). The CDR3 spans 15 residues. V lost 7 bases to trimming and J lost 7 bases; unmatched junction nucleotides: 7. The CDR3 coding sequence is TGTGCCAGTACCCGAGGGACTAGCGGGAATAATGAGCAGTTCTTC. Its protein is CASTRGTSGNNEQFF.

Regarding this clonotype: One base away lies a much larger clone, so this may be a sequencing read error. The J gene is TRBJ2-1, the V gene TRBV16; D is uncertain. Germline V CDR1 and CDR2: KGHSY, FQNENV. The CDR3 has 13 residues. CDR3 region: CAGSRERYNEQFF. CDR3 DNA sequence: TGTGCCGGCAGCCGCGAGAGGTACAATGAGCAGTTCTTC.

With respect to this clonotype: This may be a read error: a much more frequent sequence differs by one nucleotide. The chain links TRBV19 to TRBJ2-2, with a tentative D call TRBD2 (6 bases). This CDR3 contains 16 residues. Trimming cost V 4 bases and J 1 base, with 13 bases left between them. Germline CDR1 and CDR2: LNHDA and SQIVND (reference sequence). DNA for the CDR3: TGTGCCAGTAGTACGGAGGGGCGAAAGAACACCGGGGAGCTGTTTTTT. Its protein is CASSTEGRKNTGELFF.

This clonotype was seen more than once but under ten times. This may arise from a read error, as a much more abundant clone is one base away. The chain joins TRBV7-9 to TRBJ2-1, with D tentatively TRBD2 (6 bases). This CDR3 is built from 16 residues. Germline V lookup: CDR1 SEHNR, CDR2 FQNEAQ (reference sequence). The CDR3: CASSPPGSDRYNEQLF. CDR3 bases: TGTGCCAGCAGCCCCCCCGGGAGCGACCGATACAATGAGCAGCTCTTC.

In regard to this clonotype: Being one base from a much bigger clone, this may be a read error. This rearrangement joins TRBV20-1 to TRBJ1-2; D is perhaps TRBD1 (5 bases). Trimming took off 6 bases at V and 8 bases at J, with 22 bases between the two ends. The germline V gene has CDR1 DFQATT and CDR2 SNEGSKA (reference sequence). The CDR3 is 14 residues long. The CDR3 reads CSAPATGLAWGYTF. In nucleotides, the CDR3 is TGCAGTGCCCCCGCTACAGGACTCGCCTGGGGCTACACCTTC.

This clonotype came up many times. The rearrangement uses TRBV20-1 and TRBJ2-5; 13 nucleotides match TRBD2. Germline CDR1 is DFQATT and CDR2 is SNEGSKA (reference sequence). J gave up 7 bases and V 4 bases, and 12 bases lay outside the gene matches. The CDR3 runs 16 residues. In nucleotides, the CDR3 is TGCAGTGCTACCGGGACTAGCGGGAATCTATTGGGGACCCAGTACTTC. It is translated as CSATGTSGNLLGTQYF.

J is TRBJ2-7 and V is TRBV27, with a possible D match to TRBD2 (6 bases). Germline V gene data show CDR1 as MNHEY and CDR2 as SMNVEV (reference sequence). The CDR3 spans 15 residues. V shed 5 bases and J shed 4 bases, with 18 bases lying between them. CDR3 sequence reads: CASSRSGSANYEQYF. DNA of the CDR3: TGTGCCAGCAGTCGAAGCGGGTCAGCCAATTACGAGCAGTACTTC.

Of note for this clonotype: Since a much larger clone is just one base distant, this may be a read error. The V gene is TRBV9, the J gene TRBJ2-1; D is possibly TRBD2 (5 bases). Germline V CDR1 and CDR2: SGDLS, YYNGEE. The CDR3 extends over 14 amino acids. The CDR3 coding sequence is TGTGCCAGCGGCGTTGGCGGGTCCTACAATGAGCAGTTCTTC. This encodes CASGVGGSYNEQFF.

This clonotype was seen a handful of times. A much larger clone is a single base away; this may be a read error. Since the CDR3 does not end with the conserved phenylalanine or tryptophan, this likely comes from a read error. The CDR3 DNA sequence: TGTGCCACCAGTGAAGCGGGAGACGTGAATGAGCAGTTCCTC. Amino acids: CATSEAGDVNEQFL. V gene TRBV24-1 combines with J gene TRBJ2-1, with 8 bases lining up with TRBD2. CDR3 length equals 14 residues. V trimming: 4 bases; J trimming: 7 bases; junction bases outside the gene matches: 5. Germline V gene lookup returns CDR1 KGHDR and CDR2 SFDVKD.

This clonotype was recorded many times. The DNA of the CDR3 is TGTGCCAGCAGCTTAGATGGGGACGAGCAGTACTTC. Amino acid sequence: CASSLDGDEQYF. The gene calls are TRBV11-3 and TRBJ2-7, with no clear D. Trimming took 0 bases from V and 5 from J, leaving 5 bases between them. CDR3 size: 12 residues. Germline assignment: CDR1 SGHNT and CDR2 YENEEA.

This clonotype came up many times. The chain is built from TRBV7-9 and TRBJ2-1; D unresolved. Germline V gene lookup returns CDR1 SEHNR and CDR2 FQNEAQ (reference sequence). CDR3 length: 12 residues. V gave up 3 bases and J gave up 9 bases, with 9 bases separating them. The DNA of the CDR3 is TGTGCCAGCAGCTTTCCTACGGTTGAGCAGTTCTTC. It is translated as CASSFPTVEQFF.

This clonotype was detected many times. V usage is TRBV5-6 and J usage is TRBJ1-4; no reliable D call. In germline, CDR1 is SGHDT, CDR2 YYEEEE. There are 13 residues in the CDR3. V was cut by 0 bases and J by 6 bases, with 6 bases left in between. CDR3 residues: CASSLGLDEKLFF. The CDR3 DNA is TGTGCCAGCAGCTTGGGCTTGGATGAAAAACTGTTTTTT. The whole variable domain, filled in from reference TRBV5-6 and TRBJ1-4, reads DAGVTQSPTHLIKTRGQQVTLRCSPKSGHDTVSWYQQALGQGPQFIFQYYEEEERQRGNFPDRFSGHQFPNYSSELNVNALLLGDSALYLCASSLGLDEKLFFGSGTQLSVL.

This clonotype was counted many times. The chain recombines TRBV5-1 with TRBJ1-2; TRBD1 is a possible D gene (6 bases). The V end was cut by 3 bases, the J end by 4 bases, with 16 bases between. This CDR3 is 15 amino acids long. CDR1 is SGHRS and CDR2 is YFSETQ in the germline V gene. The CDR3 protein is CASSSGGGRIYGYTF. Here the CDR3 DNA reads TGCGCCAGCAGCTCTGGAGGGGGAAGGATCTATGGCTACACCTTC. Together with reference TRBV5-1 and TRBJ1-2, the CDR3 gives the full variable domain: KAGVTQTPRYLIKTRGQQVTLSCSPISGHRSVSWYQQTPGQGLQFLFEYFSETQRNKGNFPGRFSGRQFSNSRSEMNVSTLELGDSALYLCASSSGGGRIYGYTFGSGTRLTVV.

Points on this clonotype: Just one base apart from a much larger clone, this may be a read error. V is TRBV3-1 and J is TRBJ2-7; D is possibly TRBD1 (8 bases). The CDR3 is 13 amino acids. Germline loops: CDR1 LGHDT, CDR2 YNNKEL (reference sequence). V was clipped by 11 bases and J by 5 bases, with 19 bases between them. The CDR3 protein is CACNNRGGDEQYF. CDR3 in DNA: TGTGCCTGCAACAACAGGGGGGGCGACGAGCAGTACTTC.

There are many counts of this clonotype. This rearrangement joins TRBV7-2 to TRBJ2-1; 8 bases are shared with TRBD1. V was pared by 5 bases and J by 2 bases, with 2 bases of the junction left unmatched. CDR1 and CDR2 (germline): SGHTA, FQGNSA. The CDR3 runs 14 residues. CDR3 bases: TGTGCCAGCAGCCCGGACAGGGCCTACAATGAGCAGTTCTTC. The encoded protein is CASSPDRAYNEQFF.

This chain uses TRBV7-2 with TRBJ1-1; 7 positions agree with TRBD1. V was clipped by 4 bases and J by 0 bases; unmatched bases: 8. Looked up from germline, CDR1 is SGHTA and CDR2 is FQGNSA. CDR3 length: 16 residues. The CDR3 here is CASSSTSGQMNTEAFF. CDR3 nucleotides: TGTGCCAGCAGCTCTACCTCGGGACAGATGAACACTGAAGCTTTCTTT.

This clonotype was seen many times. This chain connects TRBV2 to TRBJ2-5; 8 bases match TRBD1. The CDR3 covers 15 residues. Germline loops: CDR1 SNHLY, CDR2 FYNNEI. V was pared by 5 bases and J by 4 bases, with 9 bases of the junction left unmatched. In DNA, the CDR3 is TGTGCCAGCAGTAGACAGGGGAAGCAGGGAGAGACCCAGTACTTC. It is translated as CASSRQGKQGETQYF.

This clonotype was seen only a few times. This may arise from a read error, as a much more abundant clone is one base away. The chain combines TRBV7-2 with TRBJ2-1; D is undetermined. This CDR3 contains 13 residues. With 5 bases removed from V and 12 bases from J, the gap between germline ends came to 17 bases. Germline lookup yields CDR1 SGHTA and CDR2 FQGNSA. This chain's CDR3 is CASSPGLGDGQFF. The CDR3 DNA is TGTGCCAGCAGCCCCGGTTTGGGCGATGGGCAGTTCTTC.

This clonotype was counted at least ten times. The rearrangement joins TRBV20-1 to TRBJ2-3, with TRBD2 identical over 12 bases. The V and J ends lost 5 bases and 4 bases, in that order; junction bases with no gene match: 7. The CDR3 is 15 amino acids. Germline CDR1 reads DFQATT; CDR2 reads SNEGSKA (reference sequence). CDR3 sequence (DNA): TGCAGTGCTGAACTAGCGGGAGGTCCGGCAGATACGCAGTATTTT. Protein sequence: CSAELAGGPADTQYF.

As to this clonotype: A clone one base away is much larger, so this may be a read error. The chain employs TRBV4-3 and TRBJ2-1; TRBD2 agrees at 11 bases. CDR3 length: 18 residues. V was pared by 8 bases and J by 0 bases, with 12 bases of the junction left unmatched. Per the germline V gene, CDR1 is LGHNA and CDR2 is YSLEER. DNA for the CDR3: TGCGCCAGCGGCCCCACATCGGGACTAGCGGTCTCCTACAATGAGCAGTTCTTC. Protein sequence: CASGPTSGLAVSYNEQFF.

This clonotype was recorded at least ten times. The gene calls are TRBV4-1 and TRBJ1-4, with TRBD1 as a possible D gene (5 bases). CDR1 and CDR2 (germline): MGHRA, YSYEKL. V shed 2 bases and J shed 2 bases, with 9 bases lying between them. The CDR3 is 15 amino acids. For the CDR3, the DNA is TGCGCCAGCAGCCAACTTGGGGGTACTAATGAAAAACTGTTTTTT. Protein product: CASSQLGGTNEKLFF.